The present entry profiles one T cell receptor (beta chain) with its context. The sample comes from a study of blood T cell repertoires in COVID-19. About the research overall: Acute-phase and convalescent COVID-19 samples originated in the United States, Italy and Spain. PBMCs, B-cell-depleted T cells, or T cells were the source of the cDNA or gDNA that made up the material.

Original processing notes: From reference gene primer amplification, estimates of nucleated cell counts were derived. TCRdb keeps only in-frame clones here, not all; method: immunoSEQ multiplex PCR. The DNA gave D and trimming, while V, J and clone size come from that table. The sample includes some 150,000 clones, around nine tenths of them seen just once. The sample consisted of peripheral blood. This receptor was taken from a man aged 70 or older with acute or convalescent COVID-19.

The CDR3: CASSDGTGVSPLHF. The CDR3, as DNA: TGTGCCAGCAGTGATGGGACAGGGGTATCACCCCTCCACTTT. The rearrangement uses TRBV7-3 and TRBJ1-6; TRBD1 matches 10 bases. Germline lookup yields CDR1 SGHTA and CDR2 FQGTGA. The CDR3 is made up of 14 amino acids. V shed 6 bases and J 10 bases; nucleotides not matched to a gene: 6.